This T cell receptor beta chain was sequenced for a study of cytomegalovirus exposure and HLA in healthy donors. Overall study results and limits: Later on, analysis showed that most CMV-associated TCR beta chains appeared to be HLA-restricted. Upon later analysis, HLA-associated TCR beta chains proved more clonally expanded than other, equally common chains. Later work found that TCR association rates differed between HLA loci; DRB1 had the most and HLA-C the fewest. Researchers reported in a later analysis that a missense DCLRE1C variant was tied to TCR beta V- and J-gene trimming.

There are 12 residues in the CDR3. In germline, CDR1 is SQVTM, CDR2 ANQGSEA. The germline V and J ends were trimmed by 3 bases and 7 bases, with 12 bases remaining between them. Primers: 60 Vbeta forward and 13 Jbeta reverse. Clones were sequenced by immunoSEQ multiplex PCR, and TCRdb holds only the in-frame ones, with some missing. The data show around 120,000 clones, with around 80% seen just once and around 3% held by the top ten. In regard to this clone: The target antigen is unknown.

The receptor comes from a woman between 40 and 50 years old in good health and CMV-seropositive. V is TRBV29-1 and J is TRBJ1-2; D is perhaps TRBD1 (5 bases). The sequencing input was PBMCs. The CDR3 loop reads CSVDQQGSGYTF. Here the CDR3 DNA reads TGCAGCGTTGATCAGCAGGGAAGTGGCTACACCTTC.